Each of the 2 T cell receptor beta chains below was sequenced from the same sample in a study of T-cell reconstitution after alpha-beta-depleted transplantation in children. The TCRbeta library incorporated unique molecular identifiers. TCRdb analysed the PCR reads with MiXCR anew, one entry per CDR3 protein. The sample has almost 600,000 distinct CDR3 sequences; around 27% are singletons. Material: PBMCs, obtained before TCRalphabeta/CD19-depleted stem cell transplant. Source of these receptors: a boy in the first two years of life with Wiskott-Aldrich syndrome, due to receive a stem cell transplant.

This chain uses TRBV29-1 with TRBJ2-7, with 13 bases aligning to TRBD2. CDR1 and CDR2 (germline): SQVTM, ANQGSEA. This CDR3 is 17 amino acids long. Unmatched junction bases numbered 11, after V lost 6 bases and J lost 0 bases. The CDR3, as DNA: TGCAGCGTATCAAAACTAGCGGGAGGGCCCAGCTCCTACGAGCAGTACTTC. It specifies CSVSKLAGGPSSYEQYF.

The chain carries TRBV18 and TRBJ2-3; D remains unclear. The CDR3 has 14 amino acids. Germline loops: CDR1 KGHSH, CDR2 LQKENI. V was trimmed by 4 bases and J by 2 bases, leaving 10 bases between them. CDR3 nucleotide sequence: TGTGCCAGCTCACTCCAGGAACTCACAGATACGCAGTATTTT. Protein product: CASSLQELTDTQYF.